This TCR beta chain was captured by sequencing in a study of graft-versus-host responses after intestinal transplantation. Study-level information: Anti-thymocyte globulin served as induction for all recipients, who then took tacrolimus and steroids for about 3 years. Whole-study results and caveats: GvH clones appeared in recipient marrow, some first in ileum or blood. Peak GvH clone levels in circulation were associated with early post-transplant HvG declines. Patients with graft-donor T cell macrochimerism had high graft-versus-host to host-versus-graft clonal ratios in allografts.

For this clone: Its antigen remains unknown.

TCRdb keeps only in-frame clones here, not all; method: immunoSEQ multiplex PCR. The sample holds 95,000 to 150,000 clones, roughly 95% seen once. Source: unstimulated CD8+ T cells sorted from spleen or lymph node cells, taken before intestinal transplant. This receptor was identified in a human donor who received an intestinal transplant.

CDR3 in amino acids: CASGPGVSTGELFF. The CDR3 coding sequence is TGTGCCAGCGGACCAGGGGTTAGCACCGGGGAGCTGTTTTTT. The V and J genes are TRBV28 and TRBJ2-2; D is perhaps TRBD1 (6 bases). Germline CDR1 and CDR2: MDHEN and SYDVKM. V gave up 8 bases and J gave up 4 bases, with 14 bases separating them. The CDR3 spans 14 residues.